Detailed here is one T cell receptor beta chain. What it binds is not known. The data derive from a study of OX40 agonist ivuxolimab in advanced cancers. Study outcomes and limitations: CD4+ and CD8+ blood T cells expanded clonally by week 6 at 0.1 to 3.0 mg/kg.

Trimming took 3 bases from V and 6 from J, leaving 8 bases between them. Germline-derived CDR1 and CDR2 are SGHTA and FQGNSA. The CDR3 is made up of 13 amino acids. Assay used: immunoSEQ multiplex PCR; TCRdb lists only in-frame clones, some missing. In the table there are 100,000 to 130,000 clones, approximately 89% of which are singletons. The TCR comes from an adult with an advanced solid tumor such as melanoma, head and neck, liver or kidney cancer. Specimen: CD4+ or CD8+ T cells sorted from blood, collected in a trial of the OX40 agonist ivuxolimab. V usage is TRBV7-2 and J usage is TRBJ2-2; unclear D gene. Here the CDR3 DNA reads TGTGCCAGCAGCTTCTCTGACGCCGGGGAGCTGTTTTTT. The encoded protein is CASSFSDAGELFF.